This TCR beta chain comes out of a study of beta chain features in type 1 diabetes. Overall study findings and caveats: TCRB CDR3 length was moderately but significantly reduced in all four CD4+ subsets of Type 1 diabetes patients. Whatever favoring of shorter templates PCR might show would apply equally to patients and controls.

This CDR3 spans 13 amino acids. Germline V gives CDR1 MGHDK, CDR2 SYGVNS. V shed 6 bases, J shed 1 base, and the junction held 2 bases outside the gene matches. Worth noting for this clone: Its specificity is not known.

Every isolated RNA sample was fully reverse transcribed, so sequencing captured expressed TCRB transcripts. Libraries were prepared by immunoSEQ multiplex PCR; TCRdb keeps only in-frame clonotypes and omits some of them. Here the sample spans 150,000 or so clones, roughly 59% being singletons. The V and J genes are TRBV25-1 and TRBJ1-2; 7 nucleotides agree with TRBD1. The specimen was naive CD4+ T cells from blood. This clonotype was sampled from a man aged 25-40 years with type 1 diabetes. Here the CDR3 reads CASSYRGNYGYTF. In DNA, the CDR3 is TGTGCCAGCAGCTACAGGGGTAACTATGGCTACACCTTC.